The rows below give T cell receptor beta chains drawn from one sample of a study of blood T cell repertoires in COVID-19. Sequencing was performed with immunoSEQ multiplex PCR; in TCRdb, only in-frame clones are kept and a portion is missing. The sample has 200,000 to 250,000 clones; under 90% are singletons. The sequenced sample consisted of PBMCs or T cells enriched from blood (not recorded which). The receptors were sampled from a man in his 60s who had recovered from COVID-19. CDR3s include the opening cysteine and the closing phenylalanine or tryptophan. D genes are given only for firm matches. Rows may omit the clone size; those that give it use once, few, many or a size class.

V	J	D	size	DNA	CDR3
TRBV11-3	TRBJ1-6	-	-	TGTGCCAGCAGCTTAGGAGGCTCACCCCTCCACTTT	CASSLGGSPLHF
TRBV11-2	TRBJ2-7	TRBD1	-	TGTGCCAGCAGCTTCCCGACAGGGTTTCGGGACTCCTACGAGCAGTACTTC	CASSFPTGFRDSYEQYF
TRBV24-1	TRBJ2-7	TRBD1	-	TGTGCCACCAGTGACGGGACAGGGGACACCTACGAGCAGTACTTC	CATSDGTGDTYEQYF
TRBV7-3	TRBJ2-1	-	-	TGTGCCAGCAGCTTCGAGCGGGCACTATACAATGAGCAGTTCTTC	CASSFERALYNEQFF
TRBV25-1	TRBJ1-4	TRBD1	few	TGTGCCAGCAGTGGCCGGGACAGGGGTATCACTAATGAAAAACTGTTTTTT	CASSGRDRGITNEKLFF
TRBV25-1	TRBJ2-7	-	-	TGTGCCAGCAGTGAAAATATAAACTCCTACGAGCAGTACTTC	CASSENINSYEQYF
TRBV5-6	TRBJ2-2	-	-	TGTGCCAGCAGCCGCGGGACGTACACCGGGGAGCTGTTTTTT	CASSRGTYTGELFF
TRBV18	TRBJ2-1	TRBD2	-	TGTGCCAGCTCACCACCCCAGGGAACTAGCGGGGGAGAATACAATGAGCAGTTCTTC	CASSPPQGTSGGEYNEQFF
TRBV5-8	TRBJ1-1	-	-	TGTGCCAGCAGCTTGAATTTTGGTCAGATGATAAACGTTAACACTGAAGCTTTCTTT	CASSLNFGQMINVNTEAFF
TRBV9	TRBJ2-1	TRBD2	-	TGTGCCAGCAGCCCTCGACTAGCGGGGGGGATGGATGAGCAGTTCTTC	CASSPRLAGGMDEQFF
TRBV3-1/TRBV3-2	TRBJ1-1	TRBD1	-	TGTGCCAGCAGCAACGGACAGGGGAGGACTGAAGCTTTCTTT	CASSNGQGRTEAFF
TRBV4-3	TRBJ1-2	-	-	TGCGCCAGCAGCCAAGACGAGGTCAACTATGGCTACACCTTC	CASSQDEVNYGYTF
TRBV12-3/TRBV12-4	TRBJ2-7	TRBD1	-	TGTGCCAGCAGTCATCGGACAGGGAAGCAGTACTTC	CASSHRTGKQYF
TRBV4-1	TRBJ1-5	TRBD1	-	TGCGCCAGCAGCCAATCCGGGACAGGGGGCGGTCAGCCCCAGCATTTT	CASSQSGTGGGQPQHF